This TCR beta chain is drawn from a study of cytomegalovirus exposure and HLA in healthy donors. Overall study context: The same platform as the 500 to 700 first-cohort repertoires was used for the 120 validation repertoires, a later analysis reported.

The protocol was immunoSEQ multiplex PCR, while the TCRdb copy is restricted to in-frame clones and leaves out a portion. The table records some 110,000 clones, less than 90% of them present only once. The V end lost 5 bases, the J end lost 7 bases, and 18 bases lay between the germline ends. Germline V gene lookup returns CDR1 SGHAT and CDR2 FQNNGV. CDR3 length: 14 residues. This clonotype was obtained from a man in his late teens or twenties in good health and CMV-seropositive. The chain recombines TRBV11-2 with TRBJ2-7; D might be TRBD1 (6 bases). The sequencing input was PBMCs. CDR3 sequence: CASSRNYRVEEQYF. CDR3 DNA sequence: TGTGCCAGCAGCCGCAATTACAGGGTTGAGGAGCAGTACTTC.